A single sample gave rise to the 32 T cell receptor beta chains below, sequenced in a study of identical twins. TCRdb redid the calling of the 5' RACE reads with MiXCR, one entry per CDR3 protein. The data contain 350,000 to 400,000 distinct CDR3 sequences, 7% to 9.5% of them singletons. The sample comprised naive T cells sorted from blood. These receptors were obtained from a woman aged 50 to 60 in good health.

In its sample, this clonotype was seen many times. The rearrangement joins TRBV12-3 or TRBV12-4 to TRBJ1-1; D is ambiguous. This CDR3 comprises 14 residues. The ends were cut back, 5 bases at V and 5 bases at J, with 15 bases in the middle. CDR3 DNA: TGTGCCAGCAGTGCCCCGGGCCTTTCAACTGAAGCTTTCTTT. Its protein is CASSAPGLSTEAFF.

This clonotype was seen at least ten times. This chain uses TRBV29-1 with TRBJ2-7; TRBD1 aligns across 9 bases. The CDR3 covers 13 residues. Trimming at V came to 0 bases and at J to 4 bases, leaving 1 base not matched to a gene. CDR1 SQVTM and CDR2 ANQGSEA come from the germline V gene. Here the CDR3 reads CSVEEDRGYEQYF. The CDR3 nucleotides read TGCAGCGTTGAAGAGGACAGGGGATACGAGCAGTACTTC.

This clonotype was seen many times. J is TRBJ1-2 and V is TRBV12-3 or TRBV12-4; no definite D call. The V and J ends lost 7 bases and 6 bases respectively, with 9 bases between them. CDR3 length equals 11 residues. The CDR3 nucleotides are TGTGCCAGCAATGGAAGGGATGGCTACACCTTC. The encoded protein is CASNGRDGYTF.

The V call is TRBV6-1, the J call TRBJ2-1; 10 nucleotides align to TRBD2. The J segment lost 4 bases and the V segment lost 2 bases, leaving 5 bases of the junction unmatched. CDR3 length equals 16 residues. Germline V gene data show CDR1 as MNHNS and CDR2 as SASEGT. The DNA for the CDR3 is TGTGCCAGCAGTGAATTCCTAGCGGGGGCATACAATGAGCAGTTCTTC. As protein: CASSEFLAGAYNEQFF.

CDR3 in amino acids: CASRDTYTQYF. The CDR3 nucleotides are TGTGCCAGCAGAGATACCTATACGCAGTATTTT. J is TRBJ2-3 and V is TRBV6-5; D not certain. The germline V gene encodes CDR1 MNHEY and CDR2 SVGAGI. V dropped 6 bases and J dropped 7 bases, with 8 bases sitting between them. The CDR3 runs to 11 residues.

This clonotype was counted ten times or more. The J gene is TRBJ2-3, the V gene TRBV29-1, with D unresolved. This CDR3 contains 13 residues. Germline V gene lookup returns CDR1 SQVTM and CDR2 ANQGSEA. The V and J ends lost 6 bases and 0 bases respectively, with 10 bases between them. CDR3 DNA sequence: TGCAGCGTCGCGTACTCTAGCACAGATACGCAGTATTTT. Its translation is CSVAYSSTDTQYF.

This clonotype came up many times. The V gene is TRBV5-1, the J gene TRBJ2-1, with 7 bases that match TRBD2. In germline, CDR1 is SGHRS, CDR2 YFSETQ. The CDR3 runs to 13 residues. V dropped 7 bases and J dropped 2; count of bases not matched to a gene: 3. The CDR3 sequence is CASSREAYNEQFF. The CDR3 region has the DNA TGCGCCAGCTCTCGGGAGGCCTACAATGAGCAGTTCTTC.

The chain combines TRBV10-3 with TRBJ2-7; 11 bases are a match to TRBD2. The CDR3 has 15 amino acids. The junction had 8 bases not matched to a gene; V was cut back by 6 bases and J by 4 bases. Germline V gene lookup returns CDR1 ENHRY and CDR2 SYGVKD. CDR3 coding DNA: TGTGCCATCAGCCCTCTAGCGGGAGGACAATACGAGCAGTACTTC. As protein: CAISPLAGGQYEQYF.

The rearrangement joins TRBV15 to TRBJ2-2; D possibly uses TRBD1 or TRBD2 (7 bases each). The CDR3 is 17 residues long. Germline-derived CDR1 and CDR2 are LNHNV and YYDKDF (reference sequence). The V end lost 0 bases, the J end lost 5 bases, and 16 bases lay between the germline ends. The CDR3 DNA is TGTGCCACCAGCAGAGACCCCCAGGGGGGGAAGACCGGGGAGCTGTTTTTT. It is translated as CATSRDPQGGKTGELFF. Looking up the rest from reference TRBV15 and TRBJ2-2 gives the full variable domain: DAMVIQNPRYQVTQFGKPVTLSCSQTLNHNVMYWYQQKSSQAPKLLFHYYDKDFNNEADTPDNFQSRRPNTSFCFLDIRSPGLGDTAMYLCATSRDPQGGKTGELFFGEGSRLTVL.

J is TRBJ1-2 and V is TRBV3-1; D ambiguous. The germline V gene has CDR1 LGHDT and CDR2 YNNKEL (reference sequence). The CDR3 is 14 residues long. The V end lost 8 bases, the J end lost 1 base, and 14 bases lay between the germline ends. DNA of the CDR3: TGTGCCAGCCGGCCCGGGCAGCTTAACTATGGCTACACCTTC. It translates to CASRPGQLNYGYTF.

Ten or more counts support this clonotype. The chain joins TRBV5-1 to TRBJ2-3, with TRBD1 matching over 7 bases. Germline values: CDR1 SGHRS, CDR2 YFSETQ. The CDR3 consists of 15 residues. V lost 6 bases, J lost 5 bases, and 12 bases stayed unmatched. The CDR3 DNA sequence: TGCGCCAGCACCCCGGAAGGTAGGGGGCAAGATACGCAGTATTTT. It encodes CASTPEGRGQDTQYF.

This clonotype showed up just a few times. This rearrangement joins TRBV6-5 to TRBJ2-1; TRBD1 agrees at 9 bases. J was trimmed by 10 bases and V by 5 bases; bases with no gene match: 3. The CDR3 totals 12 residues. Looked up from germline, CDR1 is MNHEY and CDR2 is SVGAGI. DNA of the CDR3: TGTGCCAGCAGTCGGACAGGGGCGGAGCAGTTCTTC. This sequence encodes CASSRTGAEQFF.

This clonotype was counted ten times or more. The genes are TRBV4-1 and TRBJ2-1, with D perhaps being TRBD1 or TRBD2 (6 bases each). Germline V gene lookup returns CDR1 MGHRA and CDR2 YSYEKL. Trimming removed 6 bases at V and 8 bases at J, with 32 bases between. The CDR3 has 19 amino acids. The CDR3 loop reads CASRPLGGQRSRGGYEQFF. The DNA for the CDR3 is TGCGCCAGCAGGCCATTAGGGGGGCAAAGGTCTAGAGGAGGCTATGAGCAGTTCTTC.

The V and J genes are TRBV27 and TRBJ2-3, with D tentatively TRBD2 (5 bases). Germline V CDR1 and CDR2: MNHEY, SMNVEV (reference sequence). The CDR3 loop spans 15 amino acids. V was clipped by 4 bases and J by 4 bases, with 15 bases between them. The CDR3 DNA reads TGTGCCAGCAGTTATCAGATAGCGAGTGCAGATACGCAGTATTTT. Its protein product is CASSYQIASADTQYF.

This clonotype occurred many times. The rearrangement uses TRBV2 and TRBJ2-1; 8 bases line up with TRBD2. The CDR3 is 15 residues long. The germline CDR1 and CDR2 sequences are SNHLY and FYNNEI. With 5 bases clipped from V and 9 bases from J, the junction kept 12 bases outside the gene matches. CDR3 coding DNA: TGTGCCAGCAGTCCCTGGGAGCGGGGGTCTCCTGAGCAGTTCTTC. Its translation: CASSPWERGSPEQFF.

This clonotype was detected many times. The chain has TRBV29-1 and TRBJ2-7; no clear D. This CDR3 is 14 amino acids long. V lost 7 bases, J lost 5 bases, and 21 bases lay in between. Per germline, CDR1 SQVTM and CDR2 ANQGSEA. The CDR3 spells CSASGLDGSHEQYF. CDR3 sequence (DNA): TGCAGCGCCTCCGGGCTAGACGGGTCTCACGAGCAGTACTTC.

This clonotype was observed at least ten times. The chain employs TRBV29-1 and TRBJ2-5; 9 nucleotides align to TRBD1. The CDR3 runs 14 residues. Germline CDR1 SQVTM, CDR2 ANQGSEA. The V and J ends lost 2 bases and 5 bases, in that order; junction bases with no gene match: 6. The CDR3, as DNA: TGCAGCGTTGAAAGGGACAGGGTAGAGGAGACCCAGTACTTC. Its protein is CSVERDRVEETQYF.

The chain combines TRBV12-3 or TRBV12-4 with TRBJ2-2; D is uncertain. V was pared by 0 bases and J by 7 bases, with 6 bases between. The CDR3 has 13 amino acids. CDR3 sequence: CASSLAGYGELFF. CDR3 sequence (DNA): TGTGCCAGCAGTTTAGCCGGGTACGGGGAGCTGTTTTTT.

The rearrangement uses TRBV2 and TRBJ2-1; 9 bases agree with TRBD2. The CDR3 extends over 14 amino acids. After removal of 2 bases from V and 6 bases from J, the junction contained 2 bases not matched to a gene. Germline CDR1 SNHLY, CDR2 FYNNEI. The CDR3 DNA sequence: TGTGCCAGCAGTGAACTAGCGGGGAGCAATGAGCAGTTCTTC. Translated: CASSELAGSNEQFF. Supplemented by reference TRBV2 and TRBJ2-1, the full variable domain reads EPEVTQTPSHQVTQMGQEVILRCVPISNHLYFYWYRQILGQKVEFLVSFYNNEISEKSEIFDDQFSVERPDGSNFTLKIRSTKLEDSAMYFCASSELAGSNEQFFGPGTRLTVL.

This clonotype was seen ten or more times. The chain carries TRBV5-8 and TRBJ1-5; a weak D match, TRBD1 (5 bases). The length of the CDR3 is 15 residues. Germline V gene data show CDR1 as SGHTS and CDR2 as YDEGEE. V shed 4 bases and J shed 0 bases, with 11 bases lying between them. CDR3 protein: CASSPGQHSNQPQHF. CDR3 nucleotide sequence: TGTGCCAGCAGCCCGGGGCAGCATAGCAATCAGCCCCAGCATTTT. Using reference TRBV5-8 and TRBJ1-5 for the parts outside the CDR3, the full variable domain is EAGVTQSPTHLIKTRGQQATLRCSPISGHTSVYWYQQALGLGLQFLLWYDEGEERNRGNFPPRFSGRQFPNYSSELNVNALELEDSALYLCASSPGQHSNQPQHFGDGTRLSIL.

This clonotype appeared a few times. The CDR3 loop is CASSNAGLAGYNEQFF. The CDR3 DNA is TGTGCCAGCAGTAACGCCGGACTAGCGGGCTACAATGAGCAGTTCTTC. This rearrangement joins TRBV6-2 or TRBV6-3 to TRBJ2-1, with 11 bases fitting TRBD2. Germline CDR1 reads MNHEY; CDR2 reads SVGEGT. The junction had 6 bases not matched to a gene; V was cut back by 5 bases and J by 3 bases. The CDR3 has 16 residues.

The chain carries TRBV19 and TRBJ2-2; D could derive from TRBD1 or TRBD2 (5 bases each). From germline, CDR1 is LNHDA and CDR2 SQIVND (reference sequence). The CDR3 consists of 14 residues. Between the trimmed V and J ends, which lost 3 bases and 7 bases, there was a span of 12 bases. CDR3 amino acids: CASSISGTDGELFF. DNA of the CDR3: TGTGCCAGTAGTATTTCCGGGACGGACGGGGAGCTGTTTTTT.

This clonotype was seen a handful of times. The chain couples TRBV10-3 to TRBJ1-1, with TRBD1 matching 7 bases. CDR1 and CDR2 from the germline V gene are ENHRY and SYGVKD. The length of the CDR3 is 15 residues. V shed 6 bases and J 1 base; nucleotides not matched to a gene: 8. Here the CDR3 DNA reads TGTGCCATCAGGAACCCGGGACAGCAGAACACTGAAGCTTTCTTT. Translated: CAIRNPGQQNTEAFF.

This clonotype was seen ten or more times. The chain is built from TRBV5-1 and TRBJ2-1, with D tentatively TRBD2 (5 bases). The germline V gene has CDR1 SGHRS and CDR2 YFSETQ. This CDR3 spans 15 amino acids. V shed 2 bases and J shed 8 bases, with 17 bases lying between them. In DNA, the CDR3 is TGCGCCAGCAGCTTCTTCCCCGGGAATGGGGATGAGCAGTTCTTC. Protein sequence: CASSFFPGNGDEQFF. Complete variable domain (other parts from reference TRBV5-1 and TRBJ2-1): KAGVTQTPRYLIKTRGQQVTLSCSPISGHRSVSWYQQTPGQGLQFLFEYFSETQRNKGNFPGRFSGRQFSNSRSEMNVSTLELGDSALYLCASSFFPGNGDEQFFGPGTRLTVL.

V gene TRBV20-1 combines with J gene TRBJ2-5; 9 bases map to TRBD2. The CDR3 is made up of 16 amino acids. Germline V gene data show CDR1 as DFQATT and CDR2 as SNEGSKA (reference sequence). J was trimmed by 0 bases and V by 6 bases; bases with no gene match: 11. The chain's CDR3 is CSALTPLAGYQETQYF. For the CDR3, the DNA is TGCAGTGCCCTCACCCCCCTAGCGGGGTACCAAGAGACCCAGTACTTC.

In this sample, this clonotype turned up a few times. The rearrangement joins TRBV24-1 to TRBJ2-2; tentative D call: TRBD2 (5 bases). The ends were cut back, 8 bases at V and 4 bases at J, with 16 bases in the middle. The CDR3 is 15 residues long. Germline V gene sequence: CDR1 KGHDR, CDR2 SFDVKD. The CDR3 here is CATKTGGSATGELFF. The CDR3 DNA sequence: TGTGCCACCAAAACGGGTGGGAGTGCCACCGGGGAGCTGTTTTTT.

This clonotype was counted only a few times. J is TRBJ1-1 and V is TRBV7-9, with a weak D call TRBD1 (5 bases). Per the germline V gene, CDR1 is SEHNR and CDR2 is FQNEAQ (reference sequence). Deletions cut 4 bases from V and 6 bases from J, with 12 bases between. The CDR3 spans 13 residues. The CDR3 DNA reads as TGTGCCAGCAGCTACTGGGACGGCGCTGAAGCTTTCTTT. Amino acids: CASSYWDGAEAFF.

In this sample, this clonotype turned up many times. J is TRBJ2-5 and V is TRBV13, with D possibly being TRBD1 (5 bases). V lost 2 bases to trimming and J lost 5 bases, with 12 bases between them. This CDR3 has 14 amino acids. Germline loops: CDR1 PRHDT, CDR2 FYEKMQ (reference sequence). For the CDR3, the DNA is TGTGCCAGCAGCTTAAGGGGTCGTCGGGAGACCCAGTACTTC. Translating gives CASSLRGRRETQYF.

The J gene is TRBJ1-5, the V gene TRBV20-1; 7 nucleotides align to TRBD1. The junction had 12 bases not matched to a gene; V was cut back by 3 bases and J by 4 bases. This CDR3 contains 16 residues. Germline assignment: CDR1 DFQATT and CDR2 SNEGSKA (reference sequence). Here the CDR3 reads CSASPLRGQGNQPQHF. In DNA form, the CDR3 reads TGCAGTGCTAGTCCCTTGAGGGGGCAGGGGAATCAGCCCCAGCATTTT.

V is TRBV18 and J is TRBJ2-2; a possible D gene is TRBD2 (6 bases). Trimming pared 3 bases from V and 6 bases from J, leaving 11 bases between. The germline gives CDR1 KGHSH, CDR2 LQKENI. The CDR3 spans 14 residues. The CDR3 DNA follows: TGTGCCAGCTCACCGGGGCAGCGGGCCGGGGAGCTGTTTTTT. Protein product: CASSPGQRAGELFF.

The chain joins TRBV7-2 to TRBJ2-7, with D tentatively TRBD2 (5 bases). The CDR3 contains 16 residues. Germline V gene lookup returns CDR1 SGHTA and CDR2 FQGNSA. Trimming removed 2 bases at V and 3 bases at J, with 17 bases between. The CDR3 region is CASSLTLATRFYEQYF. As DNA, the CDR3 is TGTGCCAGCAGCTTAACCCTAGCCACACGTTTCTACGAGCAGTACTTC. Full variable domain (remainder filled in from reference TRBV7-2 and TRBJ2-7): GAGVSQSPSNKVTEKGKDVELRCDPISGHTALYWYRQSLGQGLEFLIYFQGNSAPDKSGLPSDRFSAERTGGSVSTLTIQRTQQEDSAVYLCASSLTLATRFYEQYFGPGTRLTVT.

In this sample, this clonotype turned up a few times. V gene TRBV13 combines with J gene TRBJ2-7, with 7 positions matching TRBD1. There are 16 residues in the CDR3. In germline, CDR1 is PRHDT, CDR2 FYEKMQ (reference sequence). V trimming: 4 bases; J trimming: 4 bases; junction bases outside the gene matches: 13. CDR3 bases: TGTGCCAGCAGCTCAGGGGGTCGGACTCCAGGGTACGAGCAGTACGTC. Translated, it gives CASSSGGRTPGYEQYV.